This entry lists 15 T cell receptor beta chains sequenced from one sample in a study of Graves' ophthalmopathy and Graves' hyperthyroidism. Amplified material comprised TCR beta CDR3 regions derived from RNA transcripts. RT-PCR in the first round used HTBI primers; a second-round multiplex PCR followed. In TCRdb, the multiplex PCR reads were re-called with MiXCR into one record per CDR3 protein. This table has about 400,000 distinct CDR3 sequences, 15% to 20% appearing once. The source material was peripheral blood. Source of these receptors: a woman under 30 with Graves' ophthalmopathy.

The table lists this clonotype with many counts. The V call is TRBV4-1, the J call TRBJ2-7; the match to TRBD1 covers 10 bases. Germline trimming cut 2 bases from V and 7 bases from J; bases unmatched to any gene: 5. The CDR3 has 14 residues. The germline V gene has CDR1 MGHRA and CDR2 YSYEKL. The CDR3 nucleotides are TGCGCCAGCAGCCAACGACAGGGGGCCAAAGAGCAGTACTTC. Its protein product is CASSQRQGAKEQYF.

This clonotype has ten or more counts. The chain is built from TRBV6-2 or TRBV6-3 and TRBJ1-1; TRBD1 aligns across 8 bases. The CDR3 spans 16 residues. V shed 10 bases and J 3 bases; nucleotides not matched to a gene: 16. The germline V gene encodes CDR1 MNHEY and CDR2 SVGEGT. CDR3 in DNA: TGTGCCACCCCTGCGGCGGGCAGGGGGCGGGACACTGAAGCTTTCTTT. This sequence encodes CATPAAGRGRDTEAFF.

This clonotype showed up many times. The V call is TRBV4-1, the J call TRBJ2-7; maybe TRBD2 (6 bases). The CDR3 totals 12 residues. V was trimmed by 6 bases and J by 5 bases, leaving 11 bases between them. Germline CDR1 and CDR2: MGHRA and YSYEKL. The chain's CDR3 is CASRGGWDEQYF. The CDR3 DNA reads as TGCGCCAGCAGGGGGGGATGGGACGAGCAGTACTTC.

This clonotype was seen at least ten times. This chain joins TRBV11-3 and TRBJ2-2; D may be TRBD1 or TRBD2 (6 bases each). This CDR3 comprises 15 residues. Trimming cost V 3 bases and J 0 bases, with 8 bases left between them. CDR1 is SGHNT and CDR2 is YENEEA in the germline V gene. The CDR3 loop reads CASSLRGANTGELFF. Written as DNA, the CDR3 is TGTGCCAGCAGCTTGAGGGGGGCGAACACCGGGGAGCTGTTTTTT.

This clonotype was picked up many times. The chain recombines TRBV20-1 with TRBJ2-7, with TRBD1 matching over 8 bases. This CDR3 spans 15 amino acids. Germline CDR1 DFQATT, CDR2 SNEGSKA (reference sequence). Trimming removed 8 bases from V and 0 bases from J; junction bases left unmatched: 12. Here the CDR3 DNA reads TGCAGTACAGACTCCGGACAGGGCTACTCCTACGAGCAGTACTTC. Protein product: CSTDSGQGYSYEQYF.

This clonotype was detected once. J is TRBJ1-2 and V is TRBV12-3 or TRBV12-4, with 7 bases matching TRBD1. V lost 6 bases and J lost 4; bases outside the gene matches: 8. This CDR3 is built from 14 residues. DNA of the CDR3: TGTGCCAGCAGCCTACACGGGACAGCCTATGGCTACACCTTC. This codes for CASSLHGTAYGYTF.

The rearrangement joins TRBV20-1 to TRBJ1-5; possible D gene TRBD1, 6 bases. The CDR3 totals 15 residues. Germline V gives CDR1 DFQATT, CDR2 SNEGSKA (reference sequence). Trimming shortened V by 0 bases and J by 2 bases, and 11 bases separated the two germline ends. The CDR3 sequence is CSARDSGAGNQPQHF. For the CDR3, the DNA is TGCAGTGCTAGAGATTCAGGGGCAGGCAATCAGCCCCAGCATTTT.

This clonotype was observed many times. In DNA, the CDR3 is TGTGCCAGCAGCTTAAGGACTGGGGGACAACAGCCCCAGCATTTT. Residues: CASSLRTGGQQPQHF. This rearrangement joins TRBV7-2 to TRBJ1-5, with a tentative D call TRBD1 (6 bases). This CDR3 spans 15 amino acids. Per germline, CDR1 SGHTA and CDR2 FQGNSA. Trimming shortened V by 2 bases and J by 7 bases, and 15 bases separated the two germline ends.

Ten or more counts support this clonotype. The J gene is TRBJ1-6, the V gene TRBV6-5; weak D call: TRBD1 (6 bases). Germline assignment: CDR1 MNHEY and CDR2 SVGAGI. V gave up 4 bases and J gave up 7 bases, with 14 bases separating them. The CDR3 is made up of 15 amino acids. For the CDR3, the DNA is TGTGCCAGCAGTTTAAGAGGGACACAAAATTCACCCCTCCACTTT. This translates into CASSLRGTQNSPLHF.

In its sample, this clonotype was seen many times. V usage is TRBV13 and J usage is TRBJ2-6; tentatively, D is TRBD1 (6 bases). The CDR3 is 17 residues long. Germline V gene data show CDR1 as PRHDT and CDR2 as FYEKMQ (reference sequence). The V end was cut by 5 bases, the J end by 4 bases, with 18 bases between. The CDR3 sequence: CASSGLTGLRGANVLTF. The CDR3 DNA is TGTGCCAGCAGCGGACTCACAGGGCTGAGGGGGGCCAACGTCCTGACTTTC.

In its sample, this clonotype was seen many times. This chain joins TRBV20-1 and TRBJ2-5, with D uncertain. CDR3 length: 15 amino acids. V was shortened by 3 bases and J by 1 base, with 15 bases between the two germline ends. Germline assignment: CDR1 DFQATT and CDR2 SNEGSKA (reference sequence). The CDR3 region has the DNA TGCAGTGCTAGTGCCCCTAGTCGGTTCCAAGAGACCCAGTACTTC. Translated, it gives CSASAPSRFQETQYF.

This clonotype has a count of ten or more. The genes are TRBV7-9 and TRBJ1-6, with D uncertain. The ends were cut back, 4 bases at V and 9 bases at J, with 10 bases in the middle. CDR1 and CDR2 from the germline V gene are SEHNR and FQNEAQ (reference sequence). CDR3 length: 13 amino acids. The CDR3 DNA follows: TGTGCCAGCAGCTCCCCGGGGAGTTCACCCCTCCACTTT. It codes for CASSSPGSSPLHF. The full variable domain, completed using reference TRBV7-9 and TRBJ1-6, is DTGVSQNPRHKITKRGQNVTFRCDPISEHNRLYWYRQTLGQGPEFLTYFQNEAQLEKSRLLSDRFSAERPKGSFSTLEIQRTEQGDSAMYLCASSSPGSSPLHFGNGTRLTVT.

This clonotype was found many times. The CDR3 sequence is CATAWNTRTTEAFF. The CDR3 nucleotides are TGTGCCACCGCGTGGAACACCCGTACCACTGAAGCTTTCTTT. The V and J genes are TRBV19 and TRBJ1-1; D call uncertain. CDR1 is LNHDA, CDR2 SQIVND, per germline (reference sequence). V shed 10 bases and J shed 4 bases, with 19 bases lying between them. This CDR3 has 14 amino acids.

Many counts were recorded for this clonotype. The chain employs TRBV28 and TRBJ1-1, with 7 positions matching TRBD1. Germline CDR1 and CDR2: MDHEN and SYDVKM. J gave up 2 bases and V 7 bases, and 4 bases lay outside the gene matches. The CDR3 loop spans 13 amino acids. The CDR3 bases are TGTGCCAGCACCGGGACAGATAACACTGAAGCTTTCTTT. It translates to CASTGTDNTEAFF.

This clonotype came up many times. The gene calls are TRBV15 and TRBJ1-2; no reliable D call. V lost 3 bases to trimming and J lost 2 bases, with 16 bases between them. This CDR3 spans 16 amino acids. Germline values: CDR1 LNHNV, CDR2 YYDKDF (reference sequence). The CDR3 bases are TGTGCCACCAGCAGGCCGAACCCCGGGAAGAACTATGGCTACACCTTC. Its protein is CATSRPNPGKNYGYTF. The full variable domain, completed using reference TRBV15 and TRBJ1-2, is DAMVIQNPRYQVTQFGKPVTLSCSQTLNHNVMYWYQQKSSQAPKLLFHYYDKDFNNEADTPDNFQSRRPNTSFCFLDIRSPGLGDTAMYLCATSRPNPGKNYGYTFGSGTRLTVV.